A single sample gave rise to the 32 T cell receptor beta chains below, sequenced in a study of shared T cell receptors in the human thymus. This table comes from immunoSEQ multiplex PCR, and its TCRdb copy is limited to in-frame clones, with some not included. Of hundreds of thousands of clones detected, approximately 85% appear once; the ten largest clones hold more than 0.01%. The data also belong to a second study, concerning human thymus T cells.

Material for sequencing was thymocytes. The source is a girl under two years old with a congenital heart defect.

The chain has TRBV5-6 and TRBJ2-5; no clear D gene. The CDR3 contains 12 residues. Germline CDR1 and CDR2: SGHDT and YYEEEE. Trimming pared 4 bases from V and 5 bases from J, leaving 9 bases between. CDR3: CASSQMRETQYF. CDR3 in DNA: TGTGCCAGCAGCCAGATGAGGGAGACCCAGTACTTC.

The chain joins TRBV7-2 to TRBJ2-3; 8 nucleotides line up with TRBD1. The CDR3 length is 16 residues. The junction had 7 bases not matched to a gene; V was cut back by 5 bases and J by 0 bases. Germline V gene lookup returns CDR1 SGHTA and CDR2 FQGNSA. The CDR3 loop is CASSRRTGRSTDTQYF. CDR3 nucleotides: TGTGCCAGCAGCCGCAGGACAGGGAGAAGCACAGATACGCAGTATTTT.

V and J are TRBV5-6 and TRBJ2-7, with 9 bases that match TRBD1. This CDR3 contains 14 residues. After removal of 0 bases from V and 3 bases from J, the junction contained 1 base not matched to a gene. CDR1 SGHDT and CDR2 YYEEEE come from the germline V gene. CDR3 region: CASSLETGGYEQYF. The CDR3 nucleotides are TGTGCCAGCAGCTTGGAGACAGGGGGCTACGAGCAGTACTTC.

This rearrangement joins TRBV28 to TRBJ1-4; possible D gene TRBD1, 5 bases. The V end lost 5 bases, the J end lost 4 bases, and 17 bases lay between the germline ends. CDR3 length equals 16 residues. CDR1 is MDHEN and CDR2 is SYDVKM in the germline V gene. The CDR3 sequence is CASSGHGRAFNEKLFF. In nucleotides, the CDR3 is TGTGCCAGCAGTGGCCACGGCAGGGCCTTTAATGAAAAACTGTTTTTT.

This chain connects TRBV23-1 to TRBJ2-2; TRBD1 matches at 7 bases. TRBV23-1 is marked as an open reading frame, function uncertain. The CDR3 runs to 14 residues. Trimming cost V 6 bases and J 3 bases; bases outside gene matches: 4. The CDR3 coding sequence is TGCGCCAGCAGAAGGGGGCTCCACACCGGGGAGCTGTTTTTT. Its protein product is CASRRGLHTGELFF.

V usage is TRBV18 and J usage is TRBJ1-2; D gene ambiguous. CDR1 is KGHSH, CDR2 LQKENI, per germline. The CDR3 contains 13 residues. Deletions cut 2 bases from V and 4 bases from J, with 8 bases between. The CDR3 nucleotides read TGTGCCAGCTCACCAGCAGGTCCCTATGGCTACACCTTC. Translating it yields CASSPAGPYGYTF.

This chain connects TRBV6-1 to TRBJ2-7, with D perhaps TRBD1 (5 bases). CDR1 MNHNS and CDR2 SASEGT come from the germline V gene. The CDR3 is made up of 14 amino acids. V lost 6 bases to trimming and J lost 4 bases, with 16 bases between them. The CDR3 bases are TGTGCCAGCAGCGTCAGGGTCGTATATTACGAGCAGTACTTC. This sequence encodes CASSVRVVYYEQYF.

J is TRBJ1-1 and V is TRBV7-9, with TRBD1 identical over 10 bases. The CDR3 totals 14 residues. With V trimmed by 1 base and J by 7 bases, 3 bases remained unmatched. In germline, CDR1 is SEHNR, CDR2 FQNEAQ (reference sequence). The CDR3: CASSLGQGAGEAFF. The DNA of the CDR3 is TGTGCCAGCAGCTTAGGACAGGGGGCAGGTGAAGCTTTCTTT.

This rearrangement joins TRBV6-5 to TRBJ2-5, with D possibly matching TRBD1 (5 bases). The germline V and J ends were trimmed by 0 bases and 1 base, with 9 bases remaining between them. The CDR3 has 15 residues. Per germline, CDR1 MNHEY and CDR2 SVGAGI. For the CDR3, the DNA is TGTGCCAGCAGTTACTCTACAGGCGCCCAAGAGACCCAGTACTTC. This gives the protein CASSYSTGAQETQYF.

CDR3 nucleotide sequence: TGCGCCAGCAGCTTCGGGCAGGGGCGAGCCAAAAACATTCAGTACTTC. Its translation is CASSFGQGRAKNIQYF. The genes are TRBV5-1 and TRBJ2-4, with a possible D match to TRBD1 (6 bases). Germline V gene data show CDR1 as SGHRS and CDR2 as YFSETQ. V was cut by 2 bases and J by 0 bases, with 12 bases left in between. The CDR3 contains 16 residues. Full variable domain (remainder filled in from reference TRBV5-1 and TRBJ2-4): KAGVTQTPRYLIKTRGQQVTLSCSPISGHRSVSWYQQTPGQGLQFLFEYFSETQRNKGNFPGRFSGRQFSNSRSEMNVSTLELGDSALYLCASSFGQGRAKNIQYFGAGTRLSVL.

J is TRBJ1-2 and V is TRBV5-6; weak D call: TRBD1 (5 bases). Germline V gene data show CDR1 as SGHDT and CDR2 as YYEEEE. Deletions cut 2 bases from V and 3 bases from J, with 8 bases between. The CDR3 runs to 13 residues. The DNA for the CDR3 is TGTGCCAGCAGCTTAAAAGGGGACTATGGCTACACCTTC. This codes for CASSLKGDYGYTF.

The chain recombines TRBV27 with TRBJ1-5, with 7 nucleotides matching TRBD1. Germline values: CDR1 MNHEY, CDR2 SMNVEV (reference sequence). The V segment lost 5 bases and the J segment 7 bases; nucleotides outside the gene matches: 17. There are 17 residues in the CDR3. In nucleotides, the CDR3 is TGTGCCAGCAGTCCGAGACAGGGAGAGGCCGCATGGCAGCCCCAGCATTTT. Its protein product is CASSPRQGEAAWQPQHF.

The genes are TRBV4-3 and TRBJ1-1; 9 positions agree with TRBD1. V shed 2 bases and J 4 bases; nucleotides not matched to a gene: 14. The CDR3 extends over 18 amino acids. Germline values: CDR1 LGHNA, CDR2 YSLEER. CDR3 DNA sequence: TGCGCCAGCAGCCAAAAGGAGTTGGGACAGGGATTTGGCACTGAAGCTTTCTTT. As protein: CASSQKELGQGFGTEAFF.

This rearrangement joins TRBV7-2 to TRBJ1-5; D not resolved. V lost 3 bases, J lost 0 bases, and 12 bases lay in between. CDR1 and CDR2 from the germline V gene are SGHTA and FQGNSA. The CDR3 extends over 16 amino acids. The chain's CDR3 is CASSFPVSGSNQPQHF. The CDR3 bases are TGTGCCAGCAGCTTCCCAGTTTCTGGTAGCAATCAGCCCCAGCATTTT.

The V gene is TRBV30, the J gene TRBJ2-1; 8 bases are shared with TRBD1. In germline, CDR1 is GTSNPN, CDR2 SVGIG (reference sequence). The CDR3 sequence is 14 residues long. Losses at the gene ends were 3 bases for V and 3 bases for J; bases not matched to a gene: 4. CDR3 in DNA: TGTGCCTGGAGCCCGACAGGGGTCTACAATGAGCAGTTCTTC. It is translated as CAWSPTGVYNEQFF. The full variable domain, in which reference TRBV30 and TRBJ2-1 provide the parts outside the CDR3, is SQTIHQWPATLVQPVGSPLSLECTVEGTSNPNLYWYRQAAGRGLQLLFYSVGIGQISSEVPQNLSASRPQDRQFILSSKKLLLSDSGFYLCAWSPTGVYNEQFFGPGTRLTVL.

The chain recombines TRBV2 with TRBJ1-4, with TRBD1 as a possible D gene (5 bases). V was trimmed by 5 bases and J by 10 bases, leaving 26 bases between them. CDR1 is SNHLY, CDR2 FYNNEI, per germline. The CDR3 loop spans 17 amino acids. The CDR3 protein is CASSKDSNRDSIGKLFF. As DNA, the CDR3 is TGTGCCAGCAGTAAAGACAGCAATCGGGACTCAATTGGAAAACTGTTTTTT.

A remark on this clone: A junction end diverges from the germline sequence, so it may reflect a read error. The CDR3 spells CASNLDRGYGYTF. The CDR3 bases are TGTGCCAGCAACTTAGACAGGGGATATGGCTACACCTTC. This rearrangement joins TRBV11-2 to TRBJ1-2, with 8 positions matching TRBD1. The CDR3 is made up of 13 amino acids. The germline gives CDR1 SGHAT, CDR2 FQNNGV.

The chain links TRBV5-1 to TRBJ2-7; TRBD1 might be the D (5 bases). The CDR3 has 12 residues. The ends were cut back, 4 bases at V and 6 bases at J, with 11 bases in the middle. Germline V gene data show CDR1 as SGHRS and CDR2 as YFSETQ. The CDR3 region has the DNA TGCGCCAGCAGCGGCGTGCAGGGCGAGCAGTACTTC. Encoded protein: CASSGVQGEQYF.

This clone was observed a few times. The V and J genes are TRBV25-1 and TRBJ2-2; TRBD1 aligns across 11 bases. V shed 3 bases, J shed 7 bases, and the junction held 7 bases outside the gene matches. The CDR3 sequence is 16 residues long. Germline CDR1 and CDR2: MGHDK and SYGVNS. The CDR3 protein is CASSEGQGVPGGELFF. The DNA of the CDR3 is TGTGCCAGCAGTGAGGGACAGGGGGTTCCCGGCGGGGAGCTGTTTTTT.

The rearrangement links TRBV5-6 to TRBJ2-7; 9 nucleotides agree with TRBD1. The length of the CDR3 is 15 residues. Looked up from germline, CDR1 is SGHDT and CDR2 is YYEEEE. J was trimmed by 6 bases and V by 3 bases; bases with no gene match: 10. The CDR3 protein is CASSSEGTGISEQYF. The CDR3 DNA follows: TGTGCCAGCAGCTCGGAAGGGACAGGGATCTCCGAGCAGTACTTC.

The chain is built from TRBV9 and TRBJ1-2, with 12 bases matching TRBD1. CDR3 length equals 18 residues. V lost 3 bases, J lost 7 bases, and 16 bases stayed unmatched. Germline V gives CDR1 SGDLS, CDR2 YYNGEE. In DNA form, the CDR3 reads TGTGCCAGCAGCGCGCGTCCGGGACAGGGGGCTGCGGATGGTGGCTACACCTTC. Translated: CASSARPGQGAADGGYTF.

J is TRBJ2-6 and V is TRBV4-1; TRBD1 agrees at 11 bases. The CDR3 length is 18 residues. V was clipped by 4 bases and J by 3 bases; unmatched bases: 8. Germline loops: CDR1 MGHRA, CDR2 YSYEKL. The CDR3 nucleotides are TGCGCCAGCAGCCGACGGGACAGGGGGGTGGATGGGGCCAACGTCCTGACTTTC. It specifies CASSRRDRGVDGANVLTF.

The rearrangement links TRBV14 to TRBJ1-6, with no clear D. The V gene lost 4 bases and the J gene lost 9 bases, with 16 bases spanning the gap. The CDR3 is 15 amino acids. Looked up from germline, CDR1 is SGHDN and CDR2 is FVKESK. The CDR3 region has the DNA TGTGCCAGCAGCCGGGGAGTACTGTTTTTTTCACCCCTCCACTTT. Amino acid sequence: CASSRGVLFFSPLHF.

This sequence joins TRBV6-1 and TRBJ2-4; D is perhaps TRBD1 (6 bases). V was clipped by 2 bases and J by 3 bases, with 20 bases between them. CDR3 size: 18 residues. Germline assignment: CDR1 MNHNS and CDR2 SASEGT. CDR3 sequence: CASSEKCVRGVDKNIQYF. The CDR3 DNA is TGTGCCAGCAGTGAAAAATGCGTCAGGGGCGTGGACAAAAACATTCAGTACTTC.

The CDR3 DNA follows: TGTGCCAGCATACCTCAGGGGGCCCACAGTGAAGCTTTCTTT. Its protein product is CASIPQGAHSEAFF. The V gene is TRBV6-6, the J gene TRBJ1-1; TRBD1 aligns across 8 bases. From germline, CDR1 is MNHNY and CDR2 SVGAGI (reference sequence). Losses at the gene ends were 7 bases for V and 7 bases for J; bases not matched to a gene: 11. The CDR3 has 14 amino acids.

The chain joins TRBV4-1 to TRBJ2-7; D uncertain. CDR1 is MGHRA and CDR2 is YSYEKL in the germline V gene. The CDR3 loop spans 16 amino acids. Trimming took off 0 bases at V and 0 bases at J, with 12 bases between the two ends. CDR3 DNA: TGCGCCAGCAGCCAAGAGTTTCCGGCGGACTCCTACGAGCAGTACTTC. It translates to CASSQEFPADSYEQYF.

The CDR3 DNA sequence: TGCGCCAGCAGCCAAAACCCCGGGACAGGGGTTGGGAAGAACACTGAAGCTTTCTTT. Translated, it gives CASSQNPGTGVGKNTEAFF. This chain connects TRBV4-1 to TRBJ1-1, with 10 bases that match TRBD1. From germline, CDR1 is MGHRA and CDR2 YSYEKL. Germline trimming cut 2 bases from V and 1 base from J; bases unmatched to any gene: 13. The CDR3 totals 19 residues.

The J gene is TRBJ2-1, the V gene TRBV12-5, with TRBD1 matching over 10 bases. Germline loops: CDR1 LGHNT, CDR2 FRNRAP. The CDR3 totals 16 residues. The J segment lost 2 bases and the V segment lost 2 bases, leaving 3 bases of the junction unmatched. In DNA form, the CDR3 reads TGTGCTAGTGGTTTGAGGGACAGGGGAACCTACAATGAGCAGTTCTTC. Residues: CASGLRDRGTYNEQFF.

The chain carries TRBV28 and TRBJ2-5, with D perhaps TRBD1 (6 bases). The length of the CDR3 is 13 residues. Trimming pared 6 bases from V and 5 bases from J, leaving 13 bases between. CDR1 MDHEN and CDR2 SYDVKM come from the germline V gene. This CDR3 reads CASRLTGYETQYF. DNA for the CDR3: TGTGCCAGCAGACTTACAGGGTACGAGACCCAGTACTTC.

This rearrangement joins TRBV14 to TRBJ1-4; D is uncertain. The V and J ends lost 1 base and 7 bases respectively, with 13 bases between them. The CDR3 loop spans 15 amino acids. CDR1 is SGHDN and CDR2 is FVKESK in the germline V gene. The CDR3: CASSQVGRKPEKLFF. The CDR3 DNA reads as TGTGCCAGCAGCCAAGTGGGCAGAAAGCCTGAAAAACTGTTTTTT.

This rearrangement joins TRBV13 to TRBJ1-3; 10 bases agree with TRBD1. There are 13 residues in the CDR3. CDR1 PRHDT and CDR2 FYEKMQ come from the germline V gene (reference sequence). The J segment lost 8 bases and the V segment lost 6 bases, leaving 4 bases of the junction unmatched. The CDR3 sequence is CASSRGQGDTIYF. The CDR3 DNA follows: TGTGCCAGCAGTCGAGGACAGGGGGACACCATATATTTT.

The rearrangement uses TRBV12-5 and TRBJ2-1; no reliable D call. The CDR3 runs to 12 residues. From germline, CDR1 is LGHNT and CDR2 FRNRAP. Trimming took off 3 bases at V and 3 bases at J, with 3 bases between the two ends. The CDR3 DNA is TGTGCTAGTGGTTTCGGCTACAATGAGCAGTTCTTC. Its translation: CASGFGYNEQFF.